This is a list of T cell receptor beta chains from one sample in a study of regulatory and conventional T cells in RAG deficiency. Sequencing used immunoSEQ multiplex PCR; TCRdb keeps in-frame clones, though not all of them. The sample yields approximately 21,000 clones, around 95% seen once. These data were also reused for a study on regulatory T cells.

Sequencing was carried out using CD25- CD4+ T cells sorted from blood. All receptors derive from a human donor in good health. The CDR3 runs from the conserved cysteine through the conserved F or W. D genes are given only for firm matches. The size of a clone is reported for some rows only, either as once, few or many, or as a class for expanded clones.

clone_size d_call j_call v_call cdr3_nt cdr3_aa
. . TRBJ2-3 TRBV5-6 TGTGCCAGCAGCTTTGGGGCCCAAGGGATCGCCTCTCCAGATACGCAGTATTTT CASSFGAQGIASPDTQYF
. TRBD1 TRBJ1-6 TRBV27 TGTGCCAGCAGTGTCGGGCAGACAGGGGTTTTATGGACCCTCCACTTT CASSVGQTGVLWTLHF
. . TRBJ1-1 TRBV7-3 TGTGCCAGCAGCCCGCAGGGGAACACTGAAGCTTTCTTT CASSPQGNTEAFF
. . TRBJ2-2 TRBV27 TGTGCCAGCAGTTCCAGGGTTATGGGGTCCGGGGAGCTGTTTTTT CASSSRVMGSGELFF
. TRBD1 TRBJ1-4 TRBV6-1 TGTGCCAGCAGTGAAGGAATGACAGGGAGTGAAAAACTGTTTTTT CASSEGMTGSEKLFF
. . TRBJ1-2 TRBV10-3 TGTGCCATCAGTATTCCGGGACGGGAGAGGGACTATGGCTACACCTTC CAISIPGRERDYGYTF
. TRBD2 TRBJ2-2 TRBV10-1 TGCGCCAGCAGTGAGCGGGGGGGCACCGGGGAGCTGTTTTTT CASSERGGTGELFF
. . TRBJ2-3 TRBV5-4 TGTGCCAGCAGCTCGGCCGCAGGGGTAGATACGCAGTATTTT CASSSAAGVDTQYF
. TRBD1 TRBJ2-1 TRBV7-9 TGTGCCAGCAGCCGACAGGGGTATGGGATCTACAATGAGCAGTTCTTC CASSRQGYGIYNEQFF
once . TRBJ1-5 TRBV7-2 TGTGCCAGCAGCTCCCTTAATCAGCCCCAGCATTTT CASSSLNQPQHF
. . TRBJ2-2 TRBV7-6 TGTGCCAGCAGCTTTTATAGCGGTCCCGGGGAGCTGTTTTTT CASSFYSGPGELFF
. . TRBJ1-2 TRBV5-6 TGTGCCAGCAGCCCCCCCGGGGAGGGCGCAGGCTACACCTTC CASSPPGEGAGYTF
. TRBD1 TRBJ2-3 TRBV5-6 TGTGCCAGCAGCTGGGGACAGACAGATACGCAGTATTTT CASSWGQTDTQYF
. TRBD1 TRBJ1-5 TRBV18 TGTGCCAGCTCACCACCGCAATTGACAGGGGGCGACCAGCCCCAGCATTTT CASSPPQLTGGDQPQHF
. . TRBJ1-1 TRBV7-2 TGTGCCAGCAGCTTAGCGCGACAGAACACTGAAGCTTTCTTT CASSLARQNTEAFF
. TRBD1 TRBJ2-7 TRBV28 TGTGCCAGCCTATTCCGGGACAGTTCCTACGAGCAGTACTTC CASLFRDSSYEQYF
. . TRBJ1-1 TRBV19 TGTGCCAGTAGTACCCAGACAGTAACTGAAGCTTTCTTT CASSTQTVTEAFF
. TRBD1 TRBJ2-7 TRBV19 TGTGCCAGTAACCCAGGCTCGGCAGGGGGATCCTACGAGCAGTACTTC CASNPGSAGGSYEQYF
. TRBD1 TRBJ1-6 TRBV5-1 TGCGCCAGCAGTCCGACCGGGACAGGGATGGGTTCACCCCTCCACTTT CASSPTGTGMGSPLHF